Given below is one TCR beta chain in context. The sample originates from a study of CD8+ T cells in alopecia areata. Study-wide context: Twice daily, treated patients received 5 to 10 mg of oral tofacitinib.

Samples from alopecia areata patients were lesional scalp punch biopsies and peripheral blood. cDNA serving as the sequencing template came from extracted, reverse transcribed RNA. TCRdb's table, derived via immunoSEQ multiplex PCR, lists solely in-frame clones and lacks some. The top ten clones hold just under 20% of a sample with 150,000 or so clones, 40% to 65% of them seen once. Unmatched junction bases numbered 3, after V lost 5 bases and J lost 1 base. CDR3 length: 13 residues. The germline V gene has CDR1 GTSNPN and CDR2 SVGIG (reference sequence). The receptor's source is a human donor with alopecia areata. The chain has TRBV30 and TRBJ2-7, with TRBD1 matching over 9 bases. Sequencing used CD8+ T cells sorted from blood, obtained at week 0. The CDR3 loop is CAWGTGQSYEQYF. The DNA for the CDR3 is TGTGCCTGGGGGACAGGGCAATCCTACGAGCAGTACTTC.